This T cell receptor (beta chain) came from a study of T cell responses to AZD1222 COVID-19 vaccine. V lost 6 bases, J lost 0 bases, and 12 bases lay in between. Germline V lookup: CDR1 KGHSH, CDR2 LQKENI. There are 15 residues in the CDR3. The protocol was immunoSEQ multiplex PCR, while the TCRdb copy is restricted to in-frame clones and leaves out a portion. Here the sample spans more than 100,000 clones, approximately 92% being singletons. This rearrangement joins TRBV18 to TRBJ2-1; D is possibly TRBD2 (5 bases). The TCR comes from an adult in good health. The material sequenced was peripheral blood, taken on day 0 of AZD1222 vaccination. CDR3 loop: CASSAADPSYNEQFF. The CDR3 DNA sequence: TGTGCCAGCTCGGCAGCGGACCCCTCCTACAATGAGCAGTTCTTC.